This T cell receptor (beta chain) was recorded in a study of OX40 agonist ivuxolimab in advanced cancers. The ends were cut back, 2 bases at V and 2 bases at J, with 9 bases in the middle. CDR3 length: 14 residues. CDR1 is MNHNY, CDR2 SVGAGI, per germline (reference sequence). The data were produced by immunoSEQ multiplex PCR, yet TCRdb's version contains in-frame clones alone and is incomplete. The data contain over 70,000 clones, over 80% of them singletons. The starting material was CD4+ or CD8+ T cells sorted from blood, obtained in a trial of the OX40 agonist ivuxolimab. The chain couples TRBV6-6 to TRBJ1-1, with a weak D call TRBD1 (5 bases). This clonotype was sampled from an adult with an advanced solid tumor such as melanoma, head and neck, liver or kidney cancer. The DNA for the CDR3 is TGTGCCAGCAGTTACGGGAGGGGAAACACTGAAGCTTTCTTT. This encodes CASSYGRGNTEAFF.